The clone carrying this TCR beta chain was seen only once. The antigen is undetermined. From germline, CDR1 is DFQATT and CDR2 SNEGSKA (reference sequence). With 1 base clipped from V and 0 bases from J, the junction kept 2 bases outside the gene matches. The CDR3 has 16 amino acids. Isolated PBMCs totaled at least 6 million in each sample. Primers used in a second PCR of about 6 to 11 cycles were a sample-barcoded 5' primer and a J-beta primer mix. Each CDR3 protein gets one entry after TCRdb re-called the 5' RACE reads with MiXCR. The sample has hundreds of thousands of distinct CDR3 sequences; around 50% are singletons. This entry belongs to a study of blood T cells in healthy people across ages. Regarding the study as a whole: Diversity was higher, and naive CD4+ cells more numerous, in long-lived donors than in aged donors.

This receptor was obtained from a man aged 35-49 years in good health. The rearrangement links TRBV20-1 to TRBJ2-1, with 11 positions matching TRBD1. The sample comprised blood. The CDR3 DNA is TGCAGTGCTAGAGGGACAGGGGGCAGCTCCTACAATGAGCAGTTCTTC. It codes for CSARGTGGSSYNEQFF.